The 17 T cell receptor beta chains below were found in one sample sequenced in a study of T-cell memory formation after mild COVID-19. TCRdb itself ran the 5' RACE reads through MiXCR, one entry per CDR3 protein. The sample shows fewer than 450,000 distinct CDR3 sequences, around 21% of them seen only once. The sequenced sample was PBMCs or a T cell subset sorted from them (not recorded which). The receptors come from an adult woman who had mild COVID-19 (a few samples of this study predate the infection). Cell type and time point are not known.

CDR3 bases: TGTGCCAGCAGTTCCGGGACTAGTTACTCCTACGAGCAGTACTTC. Protein product: CASSSGTSYSYEQYF. The chain couples TRBV27 to TRBJ2-7; TRBD2 aligns across 8 bases. This CDR3 has 15 residues. Germline V gives CDR1 MNHEY, CDR2 SMNVEV (reference sequence). The V and J ends lost 4 bases and 0 bases, in that order; junction bases with no gene match: 5.

V and J are TRBV28 and TRBJ2-1, with D unresolved. The V gene's germline CDR1 is MDHEN and CDR2 SYDVKM. The germline V and J ends were trimmed by 2 bases and 6 bases, with 8 bases remaining between them. The CDR3 has 13 residues. This CDR3 reads CASSLGVVNEQFF. CDR3 nucleotides: TGTGCCAGCAGTTTAGGGGTAGTCAATGAGCAGTTCTTC.

This clonotype came up a few times. The chain uses TRBV12-3 or TRBV12-4 and TRBJ2-4, with TRBD2 matching over 11 bases. This CDR3 region has 18 residues. V shed 11 bases, J shed 5 bases, and the junction held 20 bases outside the gene matches. CDR3 in DNA: TGTGCCCCTCCCCCGTTAGCGGGAGGGCGACCAGAGGAAAACATTCAGTACTTC. This gives the protein CAPPPLAGGRPEENIQYF.

The chain has TRBV3-1 and TRBJ2-2; D is uncertain. The V and J ends lost 1 base and 2 bases respectively, with 5 bases between them. The CDR3 covers 14 residues. Germline V gives CDR1 LGHDT, CDR2 YNNKEL (reference sequence). The CDR3, as DNA: TGTGCCAGCAGCCAAGGGTATAACACCGGGGAGCTGTTTTTT. The encoded protein is CASSQGYNTGELFF. The full variable domain, in which reference TRBV3-1 and TRBJ2-2 provide the parts outside the CDR3, is DTAVSQTPKYLVTQMGNDKSIKCEQNLGHDTMYWYKQDSKKFLKIMFSYNNKELIINETVPNRFSPKSPDKAHLNLHINSLELGDSAVYFCASSQGYNTGELFFGEGSRLTVL.

V usage is TRBV7-2 and J usage is TRBJ2-1; D might be TRBD2 (5 bases). Between the trimmed V and J ends, which lost 8 bases and 0 bases, there was a span of 20 bases. The CDR3 length is 17 residues. CDR1 is SGHTA, CDR2 FQGNSA, per germline. CDR3 in DNA: TGTGCCAGCCGAGATGATGTCCTTGGGAGCTCCTACAATGAGCAGTTCTTC. This encodes CASRDDVLGSSYNEQFF.

The sample holds a few counts of this clonotype. The chain combines TRBV29-1 with TRBJ1-1, with D maybe TRBD1 (5 bases). With 0 bases removed from V and 5 bases from J, the gap between germline ends came to 10 bases. This CDR3 region has 13 residues. CDR1 SQVTM and CDR2 ANQGSEA come from the germline V gene. This CDR3 reads CSVEEPWGTEAFF. CDR3 bases: TGCAGCGTTGAAGAACCCTGGGGGACTGAAGCTTTCTTT.

The chain links TRBV3-1 to TRBJ2-7; D unresolved. V lost 6 bases and J lost 3, with 15 bases in between. The CDR3 is 14 residues long. Germline CDR1 reads LGHDT; CDR2 reads YNNKEL (reference sequence). CDR3 coding DNA: TGTGCCAGCAGGAATAATATTGGGAACTACGAGCAGTACTTC. Protein: CASRNNIGNYEQYF.

There are a few counts of this clonotype. CDR3 DNA: TGTGCCAGCAGCTGGGGCGATCAGGCTTTCTTT. As protein: CASSWGDQAFF. This rearrangement joins TRBV5-6 to TRBJ1-1, with D perhaps TRBD1 (5 bases). The CDR3 length is 11 residues. The ends were cut back, 3 bases at V and 11 bases at J, with 11 bases in the middle. CDR1 and CDR2 from the germline V gene are SGHDT and YYEEEE.

This clonotype was recorded a few times. The chain couples TRBV29-1 to TRBJ2-4, with D tentatively TRBD1 (6 bases). V lost 6 bases, J lost 2 bases, and 14 bases lay in between. The CDR3 runs 14 residues. CDR1 is SQVTM, CDR2 ANQGSEA, per germline. The chain's CDR3 is CSVGTMFSKNIQYF. DNA for the CDR3: TGCAGCGTGGGGACAATGTTTTCCAAAAACATTCAGTACTTC.

The V and J genes are TRBV20-1 and TRBJ2-1, with 10 bases fitting TRBD2. The CDR3 sequence is 17 residues long. The germline gives CDR1 DFQATT, CDR2 SNEGSKA (reference sequence). V was clipped by 3 bases and J by 0 bases; unmatched bases: 8. The DNA for the CDR3 is TGCAGTGCTAGCATCTTGGCTAGCGGGAGCTCCTACAATGAGCAGTTCTTC. Encoded protein: CSASILASGSSYNEQFF.

This clonotype came up once. The chain is built from TRBV11-2 and TRBJ2-7; 10 positions match TRBD2. The CDR3 length is 16 residues. With V trimmed by 4 bases and J by 2 bases, 8 bases remained unmatched. In germline, CDR1 is SGHAT, CDR2 FQNNGV. The CDR3 region is CASSSSSSGSAYEQYF. The CDR3 nucleotides read TGTGCCAGCAGCTCCTCCTCTAGCGGGAGTGCCTACGAGCAGTACTTC.

This rearrangement joins TRBV19 to TRBJ1-2; no definite D call. The CDR3 sequence is 14 residues long. Looked up from germline, CDR1 is LNHDA and CDR2 is SQIVND (reference sequence). V was trimmed by 2 bases and J by 1 base, leaving 8 bases between them. CDR3 coding DNA: TGTGCCAGTAGTATACTAAGCGTTAACTATGGCTACACCTTC. This sequence encodes CASSILSVNYGYTF. Looking up the rest from reference TRBV19 and TRBJ1-2 gives the full variable domain: DGGITQSPKYLFRKEGQNVTLSCEQNLNHDAMYWYRQDPGQGLRLIYYSQIVNDFQKGDIAEGYSVSREKKESFPLTVTSAQKNPTAFYLCASSILSVNYGYTFGSGTRLTVV.

This clonotype was seen a handful of times. CDR3 sequence (DNA): TGCGCCAGCAGCCAAGGCCCCCTCGAGACCCAGTACTTC. Translated, it gives CASSQGPLETQYF. The chain has TRBV4-1 and TRBJ2-5; D gene uncertain. In germline, CDR1 is MGHRA, CDR2 YSYEKL. V was clipped by 1 base and J by 5 bases, with 8 bases between them. The length of the CDR3 is 13 residues.

This clonotype turned up a few times. The chain combines TRBV9 with TRBJ2-7, with D possibly TRBD2 on 5 matching bases. The V gene lost 4 bases and the J gene lost 0 bases, with 26 bases spanning the gap. The V gene's germline CDR1 is SGDLS and CDR2 YYNGEE. The CDR3 loop spans 19 amino acids. Here the CDR3 reads CASSHPTGSQRKTSYEQYF. The CDR3 region has the DNA TGTGCCAGCAGCCACCCCACGGGGAGTCAGCGAAAAACCTCCTACGAGCAGTACTTC.

This sequence joins TRBV29-1 and TRBJ2-7, with D possibly being TRBD1 (5 bases). The germline CDR1 and CDR2 sequences are SQVTM and ANQGSEA. Trimming took off 4 bases at V and 4 bases at J, with 17 bases between the two ends. The CDR3 spans 14 residues. The CDR3 sequence is CSVGQQGLGYEQYF. In DNA, the CDR3 is TGCAGCGTTGGTCAGCAGGGATTGGGGTACGAGCAGTACTTC.

This clonotype was observed a few times. The chain joins TRBV18 to TRBJ2-1; tentatively, D is TRBD2 (7 bases). The V gene's germline CDR1 is KGHSH and CDR2 LQKENI. CDR3 length equals 16 residues. Trimming left V 3 bases short and J 0 bases short, with 12 bases between. CDR3 amino acids: CASSPLGGLSYNEQFF. The CDR3 nucleotides read TGTGCCAGCTCACCGCTCGGGGGGCTCTCCTACAATGAGCAGTTCTTC.

This clonotype was seen a few times. V is TRBV29-1 and J is TRBJ2-7, with 8 bases matching TRBD1. This CDR3 region has 14 residues. Germline V gene data show CDR1 as SQVTM and CDR2 as ANQGSEA. J lost 0 bases, V lost 4 bases, and 5 bases had no gene match. The CDR3 nucleotides read TGCAGCGTTGTCCGACAGGGGAGCTCCTACGAGCAGTACTTC. It is translated as CSVVRQGSSYEQYF.